This T cell receptor beta chain was captured by sequencing in a study of T cells and copy number aberrations in small-cell lung cancer (dated by TCRdb to about 2021). For the study in its entirety: Whole-exome sequencing of the same tumor regions was paired with TCR repertoire sequencing so that T cell metrics could be related to mutations and copy number aberrations. Tumor TCR data were available for roughly 17 patients, and some 13 patients had TCR data from both tumor and normal tissue.

In regard to this clone: What this receptor recognizes is not known. Per-nucleotide qualities are absent, and no much larger clonotype sits a single base away.

Overall results and qualifications from the work: Compared with adjacent lung tissue, tumors showed lower T-cell density, richness and clonality, although the density difference was not significant. Every specimen was formalin-fixed paraffin-embedded tissue, a material known to introduce sequencing artifacts. The study was limited by a small sample size because surgical resection is uncommon in small-cell lung cancer, and the findings require validation.

The donors were limited-stage small-cell lung cancer patients whose surgical resection took place in Hangzhou, China, between the late 2000s and the early 2020s. Every donor underwent upfront surgery with no preoperative chemotherapy or radiotherapy, and no donor received immunotherapy either before or after surgery. All 19 patients in the sequenced cohort were identified as smokers or heavy second-hand smokers. Adjacent normal lung was collected at least 2 cm from the tumor margin and was confirmed morphologically free of malignant cells by two pathologists. To characterize T cell repertoire heterogeneity, the study applied multi-region TCR-beta sequencing to resected limited-stage small-cell lung cancers and to tumor-adjacent lung tissue. The AllPrep DNA/RNA FFPE Kit (Qiagen) was used to extract genomic DNA from FFPE tissue. There are 17 amino acids in the CDR3, from cysteine to phenylalanine inclusive. Just the 51-base CDR3 DNA is kept, in frame starting at base 1. Unmatched junction bases come to 16, with V trimmed by 5 bases and J by 7 bases. The germline V gene supplies CDR1 SGHAT and CDR2 FQNNGV.

Using multiplexed V- and J-gene primers, the immunoSEQ hsTCRB Kit amplified TCR-beta CDR3 regions from genomic DNA. Unique DNA barcodes were added in a second PCR, and the samples were pooled together with one negative control and one positive control. The pooled TCR-beta libraries were sequenced using a 150-cycle paired-end protocol on an Illumina MiSeq. The original methods were these. Adaptive Biotechnologies processed the raw sequencing data and produced a report containing normalized, annotated TCR-beta repertoires. T-cell density was computed as TCR-beta templates normalized to usable DNA, which was estimated by amplifying housekeeping genes. Richness counted unique rearrangements, and clonality was defined as 1 minus Pielou's evenness. TCRdb took this table from immuneACCESS and kept in-frame rearrangements with V and J called. Such tables lack part of the clones; where checked against another copy, unresolved V genes explain under half of the gap, and the rest is unexplained. V, J and clone size reflect that table, while D and trimming were determined from the DNA. This sample is represented by 1,500 to 2,000 clones; about 82% of them were singletons. The ten largest clonotypes hold 6.2% of the sample.

The receptor was isolated from a man in his sixties with small cell lung cancer. Sequenced material: normal tissue next to the tumor. The sequence is built from TRBV11-2 and TRBJ2-1; 8 junctional bases match TRBD2. The CDR3 region has the sequence CASSLLTAGVGLNEQFF. The nucleotide sequence reads TGTGCCAGCAGCCTTCTCACAGCGGGAGTCGGACTAAATGAGCAGTTCTTC.